The 8 T cell receptor beta chains below come from one sample, sequenced in a study of PD-1 blockade in classical Hodgkin lymphoma. Assay used: immunoSEQ multiplex PCR; TCRdb lists only in-frame clones, some missing. Here the sample spans some 96,000 clones, 65% to 85% being singletons. Each patient experienced a relapse that followed autologous stem cell transplantation, and brentuximab vedotin exposure varied. This sample comprised peripheral blood mononuclear cells (PBMCs), obtained at baseline. These receptors were obtained from a human donor with classical Hodgkin lymphoma.

CDR3 in DNA: TGTGCCAGCAGTTTTTGGCCGCCGAACACCGGGGAGCTGTTTTTT. It is translated as CASSFWPPNTGELFF. The V gene is TRBV27, the J gene TRBJ2-2; D is ambiguous. Trimming cost V 3 bases and J 0 bases, with 8 bases left between them. The CDR3 has 15 amino acids. Germline assignment: CDR1 MNHEY and CDR2 SMNVEV (reference sequence).

The V and J genes are TRBV7-2 and TRBJ2-3; D remains ambiguous. Trimming cost V 1 base and J 6 bases, with 14 bases left between them. This CDR3 spans 15 amino acids. The germline V gene has CDR1 SGHTA and CDR2 FQGNSA. The CDR3 protein is CASSLGGNKEDTQYF. The CDR3 DNA reads TGTGCCAGCAGCTTAGGGGGTAACAAGGAGGATACGCAGTATTTT. The variable domain in full, with the rest retrieved from reference TRBV7-2 and TRBJ2-3, is GAGVSQSPSNKVTEKGKDVELRCDPISGHTALYWYRQSLGQGLEFLIYFQGNSAPDKSGLPSDRFSAERTGGSVSTLTIQRTQQEDSAVYLCASSLGGNKEDTQYFGPGTRLTVL.

V and J are TRBV27 and TRBJ1-1; TRBD1 matches 7 bases. The CDR3 consists of 15 residues. From germline, CDR1 is MNHEY and CDR2 SMNVEV (reference sequence). The V gene end was trimmed by 1 base and the J gene end by 2 bases; junction bases not matched to a gene: 4. CDR3 residues: CASSLLTGVNTEAFF. For the CDR3, the DNA is TGTGCCAGCAGTTTATTAACAGGGGTCAACACTGAAGCTTTCTTT.

The J gene is TRBJ2-1, the V gene TRBV6-4; 14 bases line up with TRBD2. The J segment lost 3 bases and the V segment lost 2 bases, leaving 6 bases of the junction unmatched. Germline V CDR1 and CDR2: MRHNA, SNTAGT. The CDR3 consists of 18 residues. CDR3 amino acids: CASSDPPGTSGGYNEQFF. The CDR3 DNA sequence: TGTGCCAGCAGTGACCCCCCTGGGACTAGCGGGGGCTACAATGAGCAGTTCTTC.

The chain uses TRBV5-1 and TRBJ2-1; 10 bases align to TRBD2. V trimming: 4 bases; J trimming: 5 bases; junction bases outside the gene matches: 6. The CDR3 totals 15 residues. CDR1 and CDR2 (germline): SGHRS, YFSETQ. CDR3 sequence reads: CASSDSGRSHNEQFF. Written as DNA, the CDR3 is TGCGCCAGCAGCGATAGCGGGAGGAGTCACAATGAGCAGTTCTTC.

V usage is TRBV6-6 and J usage is TRBJ1-2; D not certain. CDR1 is MNHNY and CDR2 is SVGAGI in the germline V gene (reference sequence). Trimming stripped 6 bases from V and 3 bases from J, with 8 bases between. This CDR3 has 12 residues. The CDR3 bases are TGTGCCAGCAGGAGGACCGACTATGGCTACACCTTC. This encodes CASRRTDYGYTF.

The chain links TRBV5-4 to TRBJ2-1; D is perhaps TRBD1 (6 bases). Trimming pared 4 bases from V and 6 bases from J, leaving 14 bases between. The CDR3 runs to 14 residues. Germline CDR1 and CDR2: SGHNT and YYREEE (reference sequence). The CDR3 nucleotides read TGTGCCAGCAGCAAAAGACAGGTGGTCAATGAGCAGTTCTTC. Its protein product is CASSKRQVVNEQFF. Looking up the rest from reference TRBV5-4 and TRBJ2-1 gives the full variable domain: ETGVTQSPTHLIKTRGQQVTLRCSSQSGHNTVSWYQQALGQGPQFIFQYYREEENGRGNFPPRFSGLQFPNYSSELNVNALELDDSALYLCASSKRQVVNEQFFGPGTRLTVL.

The chain has TRBV5-6 and TRBJ2-5; D might be TRBD2 (5 bases). This CDR3 region has 13 residues. Trimming removed 2 bases from V and 7 bases from J, with 12 bases in between. CDR1 is SGHDT and CDR2 is YYEEEE in the germline V gene. For the CDR3, the DNA is TGTGCCAGCAGCTTCCGGGGATACCCGACCCAGTACTTC. It is translated as CASSFRGYPTQYF. The full variable domain, rest sourced from reference TRBV5-6 and TRBJ2-5, is DAGVTQSPTHLIKTRGQQVTLRCSPKSGHDTVSWYQQALGQGPQFIFQYYEEEERQRGNFPDRFSGHQFPNYSSELNVNALLLGDSALYLCASSFRGYPTQYFGPGTRLLVL.